Below are 28 T cell receptor beta chains sequenced from a single sample in a study of regulatory T cells in long-lasting Graves disease. The time point: newly diagnosed GD, antithyroid drugs for less than 3 months. After RNA was extracted from PBMCs, the TCR library was made from it. Relying on iRepertoire HTBI primers and Arm-PCR of CDR3 regions, the team built TCR beta libraries. MiXCR, run by TCRdb on the multiplex PCR reads, gives a single entry per CDR3 protein. The sample holds 440,000 or so distinct CDR3 sequences; more than 12% are singletons and the top ten take over 15%. The data also belong to a second study, concerning T cells in Graves' hyperthyroidism and ophthalmopathy.

Sample: peripheral blood mononuclear cells (PBMCs), taken at new diagnosis, from a patient treated with antithyroid drugs. The source of these receptors is a woman in her twenties or thirties with Graves disease.

The V gene is TRBV29-1, the J gene TRBJ2-6, with TRBD1 as a possible D gene (5 bases). The CDR3 is 14 amino acids. V lost 0 bases to trimming and J lost 2 bases, with 5 bases between them. Germline V gene data show CDR1 as SQVTM and CDR2 as ANQGSEA. The CDR3 DNA reads TGCAGCGTTGAAGACAGGGCTGGGGCCAACGTCCTGACTTTC. Its protein product is CSVEDRAGANVLTF.

This clonotype has ten or more counts. One end of the junction does not line up with germline, which may come from a read error. The chain uses TRBV12-5 and TRBJ2-3, with TRBD2 as a possible D gene (6 bases). Germline V CDR1 and CDR2: LGHNT, FRNRAP. This CDR3 spans 17 amino acids. CDR3: CASGLDPLRDGTDTQYF. The CDR3 DNA is TGTGCTAGTGGTTTGGACCCCCTGCGGGACGGCACTGATACGCAGTATTTT.

This clonotype has more than one count but fewer than ten. The CDR3 spells CSARDPSGRGTDTQYF. CDR3 coding DNA: TGCAGTGCTAGAGATCCCAGCGGGAGGGGAACAGATACGCAGTATTTT. This chain links TRBV20-1 with TRBJ2-3, with 10 bases lining up with TRBD2. Germline trimming cut 0 bases from V and 3 bases from J; bases unmatched to any gene: 6. CDR1 and CDR2 (germline): DFQATT, SNEGSKA (reference sequence). This CDR3 is built from 16 residues.

The rearrangement joins TRBV20-1 to TRBJ2-1; TRBD2 agrees at 9 bases. Germline values: CDR1 DFQATT, CDR2 SNEGSKA (reference sequence). J gave up 7 bases and V 1 base, and 14 bases lay outside the gene matches. CDR3 size: 17 residues. This CDR3 is CSARAPIAGGPGNEQFF. The CDR3 DNA reads TGCAGTGCTAGAGCCCCAATTGCGGGAGGGCCGGGTAATGAGCAGTTCTTC.

This clonotype has ten or more counts. The J gene is TRBJ2-3, the V gene TRBV20-1; TRBD2 matches at 14 bases. The CDR3 runs to 16 residues. Germline V CDR1 and CDR2: DFQATT, SNEGSKA (reference sequence). Trimming took 2 bases from V and 2 from J; bases not matched to a gene: 3. The CDR3 coding sequence is TGCAGTGCTAGAAGGACTAGCGGGAGGCCCACAGATACGCAGTATTTT. Amino acid sequence: CSARRTSGRPTDTQYF.

There are many counts of this clonotype. The J gene is TRBJ1-1, the V gene TRBV10-2, with a possible D match to TRBD1 (5 bases). The CDR3 has 14 residues. Germline CDR1 reads WSHSY; CDR2 reads SAAADI. Trimming removed 0 bases from V and 8 bases from J, with 13 bases in between. The CDR3 DNA follows: TGCGCCAGCAGTGAGTCCTTACAGGCTGTGGAAGCTTTCTTT. As protein: CASSESLQAVEAFF.

The rearrangement joins TRBV27 to TRBJ1-6; 7 bases are shared with TRBD1. The trim removed 5 bases at V and 7 bases at J, leaving 5 bases unmatched. The CDR3 runs 14 residues. The germline gives CDR1 MNHEY, CDR2 SMNVEV (reference sequence). The CDR3 region is CASSQDRVNSPLHF. The CDR3 nucleotides are TGTGCCAGCAGTCAAGACAGGGTAAATTCACCCCTCCACTTT.

This clonotype was counted a few times. The chain combines TRBV19 with TRBJ2-5; D is possibly TRBD2 (5 bases). Germline V gives CDR1 LNHDA, CDR2 SQIVND (reference sequence). V was cut by 5 bases and J by 5 bases, with 15 bases left in between. The CDR3 length is 14 residues. This chain's CDR3 is CASSSRTRAETQYF. The CDR3 nucleotides are TGTGCCAGTAGTTCCCGGACTCGCGCCGAGACCCAGTACTTC.

Points on this clonotype: Likely a read error: the CDR3 ends without its conserved phenylalanine or tryptophan. The chain is built from TRBV7-9 and TRBJ1-2; 8 bases match TRBD1. CDR1 is SEHNR, CDR2 FQNEAQ, per germline (reference sequence). CDR3 size: 15 residues. V shed 6 bases, J shed 4 bases, and the junction held 10 bases outside the gene matches. CDR3 sequence: CASRPSRGPGYGYTL. The CDR3 DNA reads TGTGCCAGCAGACCTTCCAGGGGGCCTGGCTATGGCTACACCCTC.

Concerning this clonotype: It differs at one base from a far larger clone, so likely a read error. J is TRBJ1-2 and V is TRBV13; 7 bases are shared with TRBD1. The germline CDR1 and CDR2 sequences are PRHDT and FYEKMQ (reference sequence). This CDR3 has 14 residues. The CDR3 loop is CASSPWTGDYGYNF. In nucleotides, the CDR3 is TGTGCCAGCAGCCCCTGGACAGGAGACTATGGCTACAACTTC.

This clonotype was observed a few times. An end of the junction differs from the germline gene, which may be a read error. The chain uses TRBV27 and TRBJ1-2; D remains ambiguous. Germline V CDR1 and CDR2: MNHEY, SMNVEV (reference sequence). This CDR3 is 16 amino acids long. The DNA for the CDR3 is TGCCCGATGAGGGCGTCACAGCATACCCCCTTCTATGGCTACACCTTC. Encoded protein: CPMRASQHTPFYGYTF.

This clonotype was observed many times. This chain joins TRBV2 and TRBJ1-5; tentative D call: TRBD1 (5 bases). Between the trimmed V and J ends, which lost 7 bases and 0 bases, there was a span of 19 bases. The CDR3 spans 17 residues. Per germline, CDR1 SNHLY and CDR2 FYNNEI. In DNA, the CDR3 is TGTGCCAGCACCCTAGGCAGGGACGGAAATAGCAATCAGCCCCAGCATTTT. As protein: CASTLGRDGNSNQPQHF.

This clonotype was observed at least ten times. The chain combines TRBV28 with TRBJ2-7; D not certain. There are 11 residues in the CDR3. CDR1 is MDHEN, CDR2 SYDVKM, per germline. V shed 8 bases and J shed 5 bases, with 10 bases lying between them. The chain's CDR3 is CASGSPDEQYF. The DNA for the CDR3 is TGTGCCAGCGGGTCCCCAGACGAGCAGTACTTC.

This clonotype has only a few counts. J is TRBJ2-7 and V is TRBV10-3; TRBD1 matches 8 bases. The CDR3 totals 14 residues. The germline gives CDR1 ENHRY, CDR2 SYGVKD. Unmatched junction bases numbered 9, after V lost 6 bases and J lost 5 bases. CDR3 nucleotides: TGTGCCATCAGCCACCGGACAGGGCGCGACGAGCAGTACTTC. Amino acid sequence: CAISHRTGRDEQYF.

This clonotype was seen ten or more times. V usage is TRBV20-1 and J usage is TRBJ2-7, with D perhaps being TRBD1 or TRBD2 (5 bases each). Trimming stripped 1 base from V and 7 bases from J, with 11 bases between. The germline V gene encodes CDR1 DFQATT and CDR2 SNEGSKA (reference sequence). The CDR3 has 12 residues. Written as DNA, the CDR3 is TGCAGTGCTAGAGCCGGGGCTGGGGAGCAGTACTTC. This encodes CSARAGAGEQYF.

There are a few counts of this clonotype. The gene calls are TRBV15 and TRBJ1-1; the D is unclear. Germline CDR1 is LNHNV and CDR2 is YYDKDF (reference sequence). The ends were cut back, 1 base at V and 1 base at J, with 7 bases in the middle. The CDR3 sequence is 14 residues long. The CDR3 reads CATSRGDSNTEAFF. CDR3 sequence (DNA): TGTGCCACCAGCAGAGGAGACTCGAACACTGAAGCTTTCTTT.

This clonotype was detected once. V is TRBV6-2 or TRBV6-3 and J is TRBJ2-5; 10 bases are shared with TRBD2. J gave up 5 bases and V 5 bases, and 17 bases lay outside the gene matches. The length of the CDR3 is 18 residues. Germline CDR1 is MNHEY and CDR2 is SVGEGT. The CDR3 is CASSKATTSGFLVETQYF. The CDR3 DNA is TGTGCCAGCAGTAAAGCTACGACTAGCGGGTTTCTTGTGGAGACCCAGTACTTC.

The chain couples TRBV3-1 to TRBJ2-1, with 9 bases fitting TRBD2. The V gene's germline CDR1 is LGHDT and CDR2 YNNKEL (reference sequence). The CDR3 contains 16 residues. J was trimmed by 11 bases and V by 4 bases; bases with no gene match: 15. This CDR3 reads CASSPLSGSPEAKQFF. CDR3 DNA sequence: TGTGCCAGCAGCCCACTTAGCGGGAGCCCCGAAGCCAAGCAGTTCTTC.

A word on this clonotype: A much larger clone differs from this one at a single base, so this may be a read error. This CDR3 is missing its conserved last phenylalanine or tryptophan, likely due to a read error. The chain is built from TRBV7-2 and TRBJ2-1; TRBD2 agrees at 12 bases. Germline V lookup: CDR1 SGHTA, CDR2 FQGNSA. Germline trimming cut 6 bases from V and 9 bases from J; bases unmatched to any gene: 6. CDR3 size: 14 residues. The CDR3 coding sequence is TGTGCCAGCAGAGGGACTAGCGGGTTTGGTGAGCAGTTCTGC. Its protein product is CASRGTSGFGEQFC.

This clonotype appeared a few times. The rearrangement uses TRBV9 and TRBJ2-1, with 7 bases matching TRBD2. The CDR3 extends over 16 amino acids. V trimming: 3 bases; J trimming: 0 bases; junction bases outside the gene matches: 6. Per germline, CDR1 SGDLS and CDR2 YYNGEE. As DNA, the CDR3 is TGTGCCAGCAGCGGTGGTGGGGGGGACTCCTACAATGAGCAGTTCTTC. This translates into CASSGGGGDSYNEQFF.

The V call is TRBV13, the J call TRBJ1-2; D gene uncertain. Germline V gene sequence: CDR1 PRHDT, CDR2 FYEKMQ (reference sequence). V lost 5 bases to trimming and J lost 4 bases, with 11 bases between them. The CDR3 loop spans 13 amino acids. The CDR3 sequence: CASSAGSGYGYTF. CDR3 in DNA: TGTGCCAGCAGCGCCGGATCGGGCTATGGCTACACCTTC.

This clonotype came up many times. This chain uses TRBV5-5 with TRBJ1-5; the match to TRBD1 covers 7 bases. The CDR3 totals 13 residues. Per the germline V gene, CDR1 is SGHKS and CDR2 is YYEKEE (reference sequence). V lost 0 bases and J lost 11; bases outside the gene matches: 5. As DNA, the CDR3 is TGTGCCAGCAGCTTGGTACAGGGGAGCGCCCAGCATTTT. Its protein is CASSLVQGSAQHF. Filled out from reference TRBV5-5 and TRBJ1-5, the complete variable domain reads DAGVTQSPTHLIKTRGQQVTLRCSPISGHKSVSWYQQVLGQGPQFIFQYYEKEERGRGNFPDRFSARQFPNYSSELNVNALLLGDSALYLCASSLVQGSAQHFGDGTRLSIL.

This sequence joins TRBV24-1 and TRBJ2-2, with 8 positions matching TRBD2. With V trimmed by 10 bases and J by 5 bases, 11 bases remained unmatched. This CDR3 is built from 15 residues. From germline, CDR1 is KGHDR and CDR2 SFDVKD. The CDR3 here is CATTTGTSRTGELFF. CDR3 in DNA: TGTGCCACGACCACCGGGACTAGTCGGACCGGGGAGCTGTTTTTT.

The CDR3 DNA is TGTGCCAGCAGGGAACAGGGGGCAGGGACCGGGGAGCTGTTTTTT. Its protein product is CASREQGAGTGELFF. The rearrangement joins TRBV6-1 to TRBJ2-2; 9 positions match TRBD1. The V segment lost 6 bases and the J segment 5 bases; nucleotides outside the gene matches: 7. Germline CDR1 reads MNHNS; CDR2 reads SASEGT. CDR3 length: 15 amino acids.

This clonotype was detected a few times. The V gene is TRBV5-1, the J gene TRBJ2-2, with 11 bases matching TRBD1. This CDR3 comprises 15 residues. With 4 bases clipped from V and 5 bases from J, the junction kept 4 bases outside the gene matches. Germline V gene lookup returns CDR1 SGHRS and CDR2 YFSETQ. The CDR3 reads CASSRTGGLTGELFF. The CDR3 region has the DNA TGCGCCAGCAGCCGGACAGGGGGCCTGACCGGGGAGCTGTTTTTT.

This clonotype showed up many times. The chain links TRBV10-3 to TRBJ2-7; a possible D gene is TRBD1 (5 bases). CDR1 ENHRY and CDR2 SYGVKD come from the germline V gene. The V end lost 0 bases, the J end lost 0 bases, and 15 bases lay between the germline ends. This CDR3 comprises 17 residues. The CDR3 sequence: CAISESTAFISSYEQYF. The CDR3 nucleotides read TGTGCCATCAGTGAGTCGACAGCGTTCATTAGCTCCTACGAGCAGTACTTC.

This clonotype was seen many times. The rearrangement joins TRBV30 to TRBJ1-2, with D uncertain. The CDR3 contains 13 residues. The V gene lost 3 bases and the J gene lost 4 bases, with 12 bases spanning the gap. In germline, CDR1 is GTSNPN, CDR2 SVGIG (reference sequence). As DNA, the CDR3 is TGTGCCTGGAGCCCCGGGCCAATCTATGGCTACACCTTC. It codes for CAWSPGPIYGYTF. The whole variable domain, remainder taken from reference TRBV30 and TRBJ1-2, is SQTIHQWPATLVQPVGSPLSLECTVEGTSNPNLYWYRQAAGRGLQLLFYSVGIGQISSEVPQNLSASRPQDRQFILSSKKLLLSDSGFYLCAWSPGPIYGYTFGSGTRLTVV.

The gene calls are TRBV25-1 and TRBJ1-3; D not certain. This CDR3 contains 14 residues. Germline assignment: CDR1 MGHDK and CDR2 SYGVNS. Trimming shortened V by 2 bases and J by 0 bases, and 5 bases separated the two germline ends. The CDR3 DNA is TGTGCCAGCAGTGAAATGAACTCTGGAAACACCATATATTTT. Translation: CASSEMNSGNTIYF.